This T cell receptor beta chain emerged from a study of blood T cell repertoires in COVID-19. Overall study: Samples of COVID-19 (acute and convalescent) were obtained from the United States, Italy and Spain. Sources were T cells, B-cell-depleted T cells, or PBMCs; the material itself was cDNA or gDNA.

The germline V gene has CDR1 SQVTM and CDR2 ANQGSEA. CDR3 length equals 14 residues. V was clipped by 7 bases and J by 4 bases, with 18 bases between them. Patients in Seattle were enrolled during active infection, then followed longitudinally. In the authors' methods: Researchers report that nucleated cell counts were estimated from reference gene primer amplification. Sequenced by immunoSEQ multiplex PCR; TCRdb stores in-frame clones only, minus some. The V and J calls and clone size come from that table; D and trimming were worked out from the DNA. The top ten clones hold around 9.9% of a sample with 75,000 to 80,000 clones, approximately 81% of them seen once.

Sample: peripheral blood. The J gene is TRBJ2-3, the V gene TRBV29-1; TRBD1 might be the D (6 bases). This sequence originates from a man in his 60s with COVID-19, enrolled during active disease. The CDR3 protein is CSGVRTEHADTQYF. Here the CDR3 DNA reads TGCAGCGGGGTAAGGACAGAGCACGCAGATACGCAGTATTTT.